This TCR beta chain was retrieved from a study of shared clonotypes between healthy human individuals. CD4+ cell separation produced CD45RA+ naive and CD45RA-negative memory subsets. This CDR3 has 13 residues. V was trimmed by 5 bases and J by 5 bases, leaving 15 bases between them. Germline V gene data show CDR1 as GTSNPN and CDR2 as SVGIG (reference sequence). The method was immunoSEQ multiplex PCR; TCRdb's version includes in-frame clones alone and lacks a portion of them. The sample carries under 1,100,000 clones, more than 65% recorded once. Ten or more counts support this clone. Its antigen is as yet unknown. Study-wide results and caveats: Naive subsets usually exceeded memory subsets in estimated richness.

This TCR was recovered from a man aged 18 to 30 in good health. The source material was memory CD4+ T cells sorted from blood. Subset of the sample: CD45RA-negative fraction. The rearrangement links TRBV30 to TRBJ1-1; a possible D gene is TRBD1 (5 bases). CDR3 nucleotides: TGTGCCTGGGCAGGACGGGGGGGGACTGAAGCTTTCTTT. Protein sequence: CAWAGRGGTEAFF. Full variable domain (rest looked up from reference TRBV30 and TRBJ1-1): SQTIHQWPATLVQPVGSPLSLECTVEGTSNPNLYWYRQAAGRGLQLLFYSVGIGQISSEVPQNLSASRPQDRQFILSSKKLLLSDSGFYLCAWAGRGGTEAFFGQGTRLTVV.